This T cell receptor (beta chain) was captured in a study of post-analysis software for immune sequencing data. Whole-study context: Relapsing-remitting, secondary progressive and progressive-relapsing courses of multiple sclerosis were included. Findings and limits, study-wide: F-measure co-clustering was strong for batch-matched samples. Controls had significantly higher normalized Chao1 diversity than multiple sclerosis patients.

About this clonotype itself: Its antigen is still unknown.

Every TCR beta cDNA library bore unique molecular identifiers. From 1 to 10 million T cells, 400,000 to 550,000 cDNA molecules were obtained. One entry per CDR3 protein results from TCRdb running MiXCR on the PCR reads. The table has about 200,000 distinct CDR3 sequences, 25% to 30% seen once. This clonotype originated in a girl between 2 and 17 years old with multiple sclerosis. The material sequenced was blood.

CDR3 in DNA: TGTGCCAGCAGCAAGAGAACCGGGACGCCGAGCTCCTACAATGAGCAGTTCTTC. It yields the protein CASSKRTGTPSSYNEQFF. The V call is TRBV11-2, the J call TRBJ2-1; TRBD1 or TRBD2 may be the D gene (5 bases each). Germline V CDR1 and CDR2: SGHAT, FQNNGV. Trimming stripped 5 bases from V and 0 bases from J, with 20 bases between. The CDR3 spans 18 residues.